These 13 T cell receptor beta chains were sequenced from one sample in a study of blood T cells in healthy people across ages. A second PCR, run for roughly 7 to 12 cycles, used a sample-barcoded 5' primer plus a J-beta primer mix. Each CDR3 protein gets one entry after TCRdb re-called the 5' RACE reads with MiXCR. The sample contains some 850,000 distinct CDR3 sequences, about a quarter of which appear only once. These same records also appear under a second study, on T cells of mothers and their children.

Sequenced input: blood. These receptors originate from a boy aged 10-17 years in good health.

This chain links TRBV3-1 with TRBJ2-5, with 10 bases aligning to TRBD1. Judging by the DNA end, TRBJ2-1 fits better; the J call may be wrong. CDR3 length equals 15 residues. Germline V gives CDR1 LGHDT, CDR2 YNNKEL (reference sequence). The CDR3 region has the DNA TGTGCCAGCAGCCGCTGGACAGGGGGATACAATGAGCAGTTCTTC. Translation: CASSRWTGGYNEQFF.

V usage is TRBV20-1 and J usage is TRBJ2-3; 7 bases agree with TRBD1. The J segment lost 4 bases and the V segment lost 0 bases, leaving 10 bases of the junction unmatched. The germline V gene encodes CDR1 DFQATT and CDR2 SNEGSKA (reference sequence). The CDR3 is 16 amino acids. CDR3: CSARDLGQRGADTQYF. The CDR3 region has the DNA TGCAGTGCTAGAGATCTGGGACAGCGAGGGGCAGATACGCAGTATTTT.

The sample holds a few counts of this clonotype. V gene TRBV6-2 or TRBV6-3 combines with J gene TRBJ2-5, with D perhaps given as TRBD1 or TRBD2 (5 bases each). CDR1 is MNHEY, CDR2 SVGEGT, per germline. This CDR3 is built from 17 residues. Trimming removed 10 bases at V and 5 bases at J, with 29 bases between. The DNA for the CDR3 is TGTGCCACCTCGATGACAGACCCCCGGGGTCTGCAGGAGACCCAGTACTTC. Amino acids: CATSMTDPRGLQETQYF.

There are a few counts of this clonotype. An end of the junction differs from the germline gene, which may be a read error. The chain combines TRBV28 with TRBJ1-2; possible D gene TRBD1, 6 bases. The germline V gene has CDR1 MDHEN and CDR2 SYDVKM. The CDR3 is 15 residues long. The CDR3 loop is CANSSPPAGDYGYTF. The CDR3 DNA sequence: TGTGCCAACAGTTCACCCCCGGCAGGGGACTATGGCTACACCTTC.

In this sample, this clonotype turned up a few times. The chain employs TRBV20-1 and TRBJ1-6, with 11 bases fitting TRBD1. Germline CDR1 reads DFQATT; CDR2 reads SNEGSKA (reference sequence). V lost 3 bases and J lost 5; bases outside the gene matches: 3. The CDR3 length is 15 residues. CDR3 sequence: CSASSGQGDNSPLHF. CDR3 nucleotides: TGCAGTGCTAGCTCGGGACAGGGGGATAATTCACCCCTCCACTTT.

For the CDR3, the DNA is TGTGCCAGCAGGCCGGCCCGGCGGGGTCTACATCCCACAGATACGCAGTATTTT. Encoded protein: CASRPARRGLHPTDTQYF. The chain links TRBV12-3 or TRBV12-4 to TRBJ2-3; D possibly corresponds to TRBD2 (6 bases). CDR3 length equals 18 residues. Trimming took 6 bases from V and 2 from J, leaving 24 bases between them.

V and J are TRBV29-1 and TRBJ2-2; D is ambiguous. Deletions cut 7 bases from V and 5 bases from J, with 8 bases between. This CDR3 is built from 11 residues. Germline assignment: CDR1 SQVTM and CDR2 ANQGSEA. The CDR3 loop reads CSAKITGELFF. The CDR3 DNA reads TGCAGCGCAAAAATTACCGGGGAGCTGTTTTTT.

The V gene is TRBV20-1, the J gene TRBJ2-3; D remains unclear. Germline values: CDR1 DFQATT, CDR2 SNEGSKA (reference sequence). V gave up 0 bases and J gave up 0 bases, with 13 bases separating them. The CDR3 length is 16 residues. The CDR3 nucleotides are TGCAGTGCTAGAGATCTTGAGGCATATAGCACAGATACGCAGTATTTT. Its translation: CSARDLEAYSTDTQYF.

This chain joins TRBV4-2 and TRBJ2-5; a possible D gene is TRBD2 (6 bases). Germline CDR1 is LGHNA and CDR2 is YNFKEQ. Trimming stripped 0 bases from V and 2 bases from J, with 10 bases between. The CDR3 consists of 15 residues. The CDR3: CASSQDWGEQETQYF. The DNA for the CDR3 is TGTGCCAGCAGCCAAGATTGGGGGGAGCAAGAGACCCAGTACTTC.

On this clonotype itself: Relative to the germline gene, one junction end is altered; a read error may explain this. V is TRBV7-3 and J is TRBJ2-6; the D gene is possibly TRBD1 (6 bases). The CDR3 runs to 18 residues. The germline CDR1 and CDR2 sequences are SGHTA and FQGTGA. This chain's CDR3 is CASSPDRQAIRGANVLTF. In DNA, the CDR3 is TGTGCCAGCAGCCCGGACCGACAGGCCATTCGAGGGGCCAACGTCCTGACCTTC.

With regard to this clonotype: The conserved phenylalanine or tryptophan normally closing the CDR3 is absent here, so this likely arose from a read error. The CDR3 nucleotides read TGCAGTGCGCATGGGGGGAGCGGGGGGGGAGATACGCAGTATCTT. It codes for CSAHGGSGGGDTQYL. The gene calls are TRBV20-1 and TRBJ2-3; 10 bases agree with TRBD2. The V gene end was trimmed by 6 bases and the J gene end by 5 bases; junction bases not matched to a gene: 11. The CDR3 runs 15 residues. CDR1 is DFQATT, CDR2 SNEGSKA, per germline (reference sequence).

The chain employs TRBV27 and TRBJ1-2; D unclear. Trimming took 3 bases from V and 8 from J, leaving 16 bases between them. The germline V gene encodes CDR1 MNHEY and CDR2 SMNVEV (reference sequence). The length of the CDR3 is 14 residues. The CDR3 DNA reads as TGTGCCAGCAGTTTCAACGGGGTGGGTAGAGGCTACACCTTC. Encoded protein: CASSFNGVGRGYTF.

This clonotype turned up a few times. J is TRBJ1-1 and V is TRBV29-1; D is unclear. V lost 8 bases and J 8 bases, leaving 15 bases between the germline ends. This CDR3 has 11 amino acids. CDR1 and CDR2 (germline): SQVTM, ANQGSEA. As DNA, the CDR3 is TGCAGCTCACGGTGGTCTGGAGAAGCTTTCTTT. Translated: CSSRWSGEAFF.